The 18 T cell receptor beta chains presented below share a single source sample, sequenced in a study of blood T cell repertoires in COVID-19. Sequencing was performed with immunoSEQ multiplex PCR; in TCRdb, only in-frame clones are kept and a portion is missing. The repertoire holds roughly 150,000 clones, with around 82% as singletons. Input material: peripheral blood. These receptors were taken from a woman in her seventies who had recovered from COVID-19.

This clone turned up a few times. This rearrangement joins TRBV7-8 to TRBJ2-5; 13 nucleotides agree with TRBD2. CDR3 length: 18 residues. Looked up from germline, CDR1 is SGHVS and CDR2 is FQNEAQ. V was pared by 1 base and J by 5 bases, with 10 bases of the junction left unmatched. CDR3 sequence: CASSLGIGLAGVGETQYF. DNA of the CDR3: TGTGCCAGCAGCTTAGGGATCGGACTAGCGGGAGTGGGGGAGACCCAGTACTTC.

CDR3 in DNA: TGTGCCAGCAGCTTAGGGGCCCGGAACACTGAAGCTTTCTTT. Its protein product is CASSLGARNTEAFF. This chain joins TRBV11-1 and TRBJ1-1; D remains unclear. CDR3 length: 14 residues. V dropped 1 base and J dropped 1 base, with 7 bases sitting between them. From germline, CDR1 is SGHAT and CDR2 FQDESV (reference sequence).

This clone was counted at least ten times. The rearrangement uses TRBV5-4 and TRBJ1-1, with D unclear. Trimming removed 4 bases from V and 4 bases from J, with 8 bases in between. The CDR3 contains 12 residues. CDR1 SGHNT and CDR2 YYREEE come from the germline V gene (reference sequence). Written as DNA, the CDR3 is TGTGCCAGCAGCAACTCCTTCACTGAAGCTTTCTTT. This gives the protein CASSNSFTEAFF.

As DNA, the CDR3 is TGTGCCAGCACCTCCGTACCGGGGGACGTCCTGACTTTC. Residues: CASTSVPGDVLTF. This rearrangement joins TRBV7-2 to TRBJ2-6, with a possible D match to TRBD2 (6 bases). The CDR3 totals 13 residues. V was pared by 7 bases and J by 11 bases, with 15 bases between. Germline CDR1 reads SGHTA; CDR2 reads FQGNSA.

The J gene is TRBJ2-7, the V gene TRBV5-4, with TRBD1 identical over 7 bases. J gave up 7 bases and V 0 bases, and 7 bases lay outside the gene matches. The CDR3 is 14 amino acids. The germline gives CDR1 SGHNT, CDR2 YYREEE (reference sequence). The CDR3 spells CASSLDRGQQEQYF. The CDR3 coding sequence is TGTGCCAGCAGCTTGGACAGGGGCCAACAAGAGCAGTACTTC.

This clone came up many times. The chain has TRBV4-2 and TRBJ2-1; D is possibly TRBD2 (6 bases). Trimming left V 1 base short and J 10 bases short, with 17 bases between. The CDR3 is 15 amino acids. Germline CDR1 LGHNA, CDR2 YNFKEQ. CDR3 nucleotide sequence: TGTGCCAGCAGCCAAGGGGGGGACTCCCAGGGCGAGCAGTTCTTC. The encoded protein is CASSQGGDSQGEQFF.

As DNA, the CDR3 is TGTGCCAGCACCTGGGGTGGGGGCTGGGAGACCCAGTACTTC. Amino acid sequence: CASTWGGGWETQYF. This rearrangement joins TRBV2 to TRBJ2-5; maybe TRBD1 (6 bases). The CDR3 has 14 amino acids. V gave up 7 bases and J gave up 5 bases, with 17 bases separating them. Per germline, CDR1 SNHLY and CDR2 FYNNEI.

The chain recombines TRBV7-8 with TRBJ2-7, with TRBD1 matching over 9 bases. The length of the CDR3 is 16 residues. The V gene end was trimmed by 1 base and the J gene end by 2 bases; junction bases not matched to a gene: 6. CDR1 SGHVS and CDR2 FQNEAQ come from the germline V gene. The CDR3 DNA reads TGTGCCAGCAGCTTAGAAACGGGACAGGGAGCCTACGAGCAGTACTTC. Its protein product is CASSLETGQGAYEQYF.

About this clone itself: It may be a read error: a sequence one base away is much more abundant. The rearrangement uses TRBV7-7 and TRBJ2-5, with D perhaps TRBD1 (5 bases). CDR1 and CDR2 (germline): SSHAT, FNYEAQ (reference sequence). V lost 2 bases and J 1 base, leaving 5 bases between the germline ends. The length of the CDR3 is 13 residues. The DNA of the CDR3 is TGTGCCAGCAGCTTACAGGGCCAAGAGACCCAGTACTTC. Translated: CASSLQGQETQYF.

The V gene is TRBV30, the J gene TRBJ2-3; a weak D match, TRBD2 (5 bases). V was clipped by 3 bases and J by 4 bases, with 17 bases between them. The CDR3 loop spans 15 amino acids. The germline V gene has CDR1 GTSNPN and CDR2 SVGIG (reference sequence). CDR3 sequence reads: CAWSPRRQISDTQYF. The CDR3 coding sequence is TGTGCCTGGAGCCCAAGGAGGCAGATCTCAGATACGCAGTATTTT.

This rearrangement joins TRBV6-2 or TRBV6-3 to TRBJ1-3; maybe TRBD1 (6 bases). CDR1 is MNHEY and CDR2 is SVGEGT in the germline V gene. V shed 0 bases and J shed 0 bases, with 12 bases lying between them. The CDR3 has 17 amino acids. The CDR3, as DNA: TGTGCCAGCAGTTACTCGACCGGGGGGCACTCTGGAAACACCATATATTTT. This encodes CASSYSTGGHSGNTIYF.

V gene TRBV11-3 combines with J gene TRBJ2-6, with D tentatively TRBD2 (5 bases). Trimming stripped 8 bases from V and 0 bases from J, with 5 bases between. The V gene's germline CDR1 is SGHNT and CDR2 YENEEA. This CDR3 region has 13 residues. The CDR3 sequence: CASAGSGANVLTF. The CDR3 bases are TGTGCCAGCGCGGGCTCTGGGGCCAACGTCCTGACTTTC.

This clone was observed once. The genes are TRBV9 and TRBJ1-3; 8 bases line up with TRBD1. The germline V gene encodes CDR1 SGDLS and CDR2 YYNGEE. This CDR3 contains 17 residues. The V and J ends lost 4 bases and 0 bases, in that order; junction bases with no gene match: 9. The CDR3, as DNA: TGTGCCAGCAGCCCGGGGACAGGCGCATTCTCTGGAAACACCATATATTTT. This gives the protein CASSPGTGAFSGNTIYF.

This clone was counted between two and nine times. The genes are TRBV7-3 and TRBJ1-2; D is uncertain. CDR1 is SGHTA and CDR2 is FQGTGA in the germline V gene. The ends were cut back, 3 bases at V and 3 bases at J, with 11 bases in the middle. The CDR3 has 14 residues. CDR3 in DNA: TGTGCCAGCAGCTTTTTGGGGAGTGACTATGGCTACACCTTC. Translating it yields CASSFLGSDYGYTF.

The chain links TRBV10-3 to TRBJ2-3, with 12 bases lining up with TRBD2. This CDR3 is built from 17 residues. CDR1 ENHRY and CDR2 SYGVKD come from the germline V gene. V gave up 4 bases and J gave up 2 bases; unmatched junction bases: 7. The CDR3 DNA sequence: TGTGCCATCAGTGGCGGGACTAGCGGGCTGCACACAGATACGCAGTATTTT. It yields the protein CAISGGTSGLHTDTQYF.

This rearrangement joins TRBV12-5 to TRBJ1-4, with 10 bases that match TRBD1. The V gene's germline CDR1 is LGHNT and CDR2 FRNRAP. Trimming at V came to 1 base and at J to 8 bases, leaving 4 bases not matched to a gene. There are 15 residues in the CDR3. This CDR3 reads CASGLGQGAGEKLFF. The CDR3 DNA is TGTGCTAGTGGTTTGGGACAGGGGGCTGGGGAAAAACTGTTTTTT.

The chain employs TRBV5-1 and TRBJ2-2, with 12 bases fitting TRBD1. J lost 5 bases, V lost 5 bases, and 1 base had no gene match. The CDR3 covers 14 residues. Germline CDR1 and CDR2: SGHRS and YFSETQ. This CDR3 is CASRGQGATGELFF. CDR3 in DNA: TGCGCCAGCAGGGGACAGGGGGCAACCGGGGAGCTGTTTTTT. Full variable domain (remainder filled in from reference TRBV5-1 and TRBJ2-2): KAGVTQTPRYLIKTRGQQVTLSCSPISGHRSVSWYQQTPGQGLQFLFEYFSETQRNKGNFPGRFSGRQFSNSRSEMNVSTLELGDSALYLCASRGQGATGELFFGEGSRLTVL.

The CDR3 sequence: CASSPAGGNQPQHF. DNA for the CDR3: TGTGCCAGCAGCCCTGCAGGCGGCAATCAGCCCCAGCATTTT. J is TRBJ1-5 and V is TRBV4-2; D gene ambiguous. This CDR3 has 14 residues. V gave up 4 bases and J gave up 2 bases, with 9 bases separating them. Germline V CDR1 and CDR2: LGHNA, YNFKEQ.